The TCR beta chain described here comes from a study of T cell repertoires in cytomegalovirus infection. Across the whole study: Indicated by public TCR beta signatures were CMV infection and matching HLA type.

This clonotype occurred many times. No antigen is known for it. The CDR3 covers 15 residues. Germline V lookup: CDR1 SGHVS, CDR2 FNYEAQ. Between the trimmed V and J ends, which lost 1 base and 2 bases, there was a span of 11 bases. TCRdb re-called the reads with MiXCR, one entry per CDR3 protein. The data contain over 450,000 distinct CDR3 sequences, roughly 10% of them singletons. The study, taken as a whole, reports: Identification of carriers of CMV plus the relevant HLA was performed using cumulative public TCR beta family frequency.

This clonotype was sampled from a human donor in good health (CMV status not recorded). Some clones in this sample may be carry-over from other donors' samples. Sequenced input: PBMCs. V usage is TRBV7-6 and J usage is TRBJ1-2; weak D call: TRBD1 (5 bases). This CDR3 is CASSLVGTFNYGYTF. The CDR3 DNA reads TGTGCCAGCAGCTTAGTAGGGACGTTCAACTATGGCTACACCTTC.